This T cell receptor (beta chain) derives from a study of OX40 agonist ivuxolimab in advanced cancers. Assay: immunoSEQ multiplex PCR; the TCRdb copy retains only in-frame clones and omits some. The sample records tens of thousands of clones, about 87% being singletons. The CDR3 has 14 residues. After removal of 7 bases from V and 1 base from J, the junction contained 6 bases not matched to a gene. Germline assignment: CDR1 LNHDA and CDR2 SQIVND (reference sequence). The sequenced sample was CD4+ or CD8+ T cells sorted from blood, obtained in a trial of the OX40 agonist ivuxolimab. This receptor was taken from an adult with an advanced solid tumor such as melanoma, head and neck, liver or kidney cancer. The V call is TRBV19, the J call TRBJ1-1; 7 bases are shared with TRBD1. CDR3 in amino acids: CASTNRGANTEAFF. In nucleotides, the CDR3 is TGTGCCAGTACCAACAGGGGTGCGAACACTGAAGCTTTCTTT.